This T cell receptor beta chain was recovered during a study of T cells in Graves' hyperthyroidism and ophthalmopathy. General study points: Most thyroid clonotypes with frequency above 0.001 were detected in blood.

This CDR3 is built from 14 residues. Germline V gene data show CDR1 as MNHNS and CDR2 as SASEGT. Trimming removed 6 bases from V and 7 bases from J; junction bases left unmatched: 9. On this clonotype itself: Its antigen is unknown. A much larger clone is a single base away; this may be a read error.

Using RNA transcripts as the source, TCR beta CDR3 regions were amplified. HTBI primers drove first-round RT-PCR of the TCR CDR3. TCRdb ran MiXCR on the multiplex PCR reads and lists one entry per CDR3 protein. This sample carries roughly 530,000 distinct CDR3 sequences, approximately 17% of them seen once, and the ten largest clones take 15% to 20%. The source is a woman under 30 with Graves' ophthalmopathy. This sequence joins TRBV6-1 and TRBJ1-5, with TRBD1 identical over 7 bases. Sample: blood. This CDR3 reads CASSEQGTGQPQHF. CDR3 in DNA: TGTGCCAGCAGCGAACAGGGGACGGGACAGCCCCAGCATTTT.